A selection of T cell receptor beta chains follows, all from one sample in a study of blood T cells in healthy people across ages. Each CDR3 protein is one row after TCRdb ran MiXCR on the 5' RACE reads. The sample includes hundreds of thousands of distinct CDR3 sequences, around 48% of them seen just once. The specimen was blood. All receptors come from a man aged 30 to 39 in good health. CDR3s include the opening cysteine and the closing phenylalanine or tryptophan. A D gene is named only where the DNA matches it firmly. The size entry is marked missing in some rows and otherwise reads once, few, many or a size class.

TRBJ2-2 - TRBV20-1 16 TRBD2 TGCAGTGCTAGAGTTAGCGGGGGGGAAAGAACCGGGGAGCTGTTTTTT CSARVSGGERTGELFF
TRBJ1-1 - TRBV6-6 16 - TGTGCCAGCACCCCGCGCTTGGGAGGCCCAAGCACTGAAGCTTTCTTT CASTPRLGGPSTEAFF
TRBJ2-5 - TRBV7-2 15 - TGTGCCAGCAGCCTATCTGCGGGGACCCAAGAGACCCAGTACTTC CASSLSAGTQETQYF
TRBJ2-3 few TRBV27 17 - TGTGCCAGCAGTTTAGTTCAGCGCTTGGGGGGCACAGATACGCAGTATTTT CASSLVQRLGGTDTQYF
TRBJ2-3 - TRBV4-1 17 TRBD2 TGCGCCAGCAGAAACTCGGGAGGGCGGGGGAGCACAGATACGCAGTATTTT CASRNSGGRGSTDTQYF
TRBJ2-1 - TRBV6-5 16 TRBD2 TGTGCCAGCAGTCCCCATTCCAGCGGGAGAAACAATGAGCAGTTCTTC CASSPHSSGRNNEQFF
TRBJ2-7 - TRBV14 16 TRBD1 TGTGCCAGCAGCCTGCTCGACGGACAGGGCTTCTACGAGCAGTACTTC CASSLLDGQGFYEQYF
TRBJ2-7 - TRBV27 16 - TGTGCCAGCAGTGCCCAGGGTGTGGGCTCCTACAATGAGCAGTACTTC CASSAQGVGSYNEQYF
TRBJ1-2 few TRBV10-3 16 TRBD1 TGTGCCATCAGTGGAGCGGACAGGACAGATAACTATGGCTACACCTTC CAISGADRTDNYGYTF
TRBJ2-7 many TRBV6-6 14 - TGTGCCAGCAGTCGAGGGGGGAGCTCCTACGAGCAGTACTTC CASSRGGSSYEQYF
TRBJ1-1 few TRBV7-2 14 TRBD1 TGTGCCAGCAGCCCCCGACAGGGTACCACTGAAGCTTTCTTT CASSPRQGTTEAFF
TRBJ2-7 few TRBV24-1 15 TRBD1 TGTGCCACCAGTGATTCCGGACAGGGGGCCTACGAGCAGTACTTC CATSDSGQGAYEQYF
TRBJ1-1 few TRBV6-6 14 TRBD1 TGTGCCAGCAGTGCGACAGGGAGGGACACTGAAGCTTTCTTT CASSATGRDTEAFF
TRBJ2-1 few TRBV11-3 11 TRBD1 TGTGCCAGCAGCACCGGACAGGCTCAGTTCTTC CASSTGQAQFF
TRBJ1-2 - TRBV12-3/TRBV12-4 12 - TGTGCCAGCAGTTTTGGGACAACGGGCTACACCTTC CASSFGTTGYTF
TRBJ2-5 few TRBV6-2/TRBV6-3 12 - TGTGCCAGCAGTTACGTGAGGGAGACCCAGTACTTC CASSYVRETQYF
TRBJ2-1 - TRBV4-1 15 TRBD1 TGCGCCACTGTGGGCGGGACAGGCGACTACAATGAGCAGTTCTTC CATVGGTGDYNEQFF
TRBJ1-1 - TRBV10-3 15 - TGTGCCATCAGTGAGTCGAGGAGGGGTGACACTGAAGCTTTCTTT CAISESRRGDTEAFF
TRBJ2-1 few TRBV20-1 15 - TGCAGTGCGGAGTTTGGACTGAGCTCCTACAATGAGCAGTTCTTC CSAEFGLSSYNEQFF
TRBJ2-7 few TRBV12-3/TRBV12-4 13 - TGTGCCAGCAGTTCGTGGGGTTCCTACGAGCAGTACTTC CASSSWGSYEQYF
TRBJ2-1 - TRBV20-1 13 - TGCAGTGCCCCTCTAGCGACGAACAATGAGCAGTTCTTC CSAPLATNNEQFF
TRBJ1-1 - TRBV13 15 - TGTGCCAGCCAAACTCCTGTTCAGGGGATCACTGAAGCTTTCTTT CASQTPVQGITEAFF
TRBJ2-1 - TRBV28 15 TRBD1 TGTGCCAGCAGTTCCTTGGACAGGGGGCACAATGAGCAGTTCTTC CASSSLDRGHNEQFF
TRBJ2-7 - TRBV20-1 14 TRBD1 TGCAGTGCCTCCCCAGGGACAGGGGTTGGTGAGCAGTACTTC CSASPGTGVGEQYF
TRBJ1-1 - TRBV29-1 13 - TGCAGCGTTGATGGGCAGGGGAAGGCTGAAGCTTTCTTT CSVDGQGKAEAFF
TRBJ2-3 - TRBV24-1 13 - TGTGCCACCAGTGATGGGGGATCAGATACGCAGTATTTT CATSDGGSDTQYF
TRBJ1-1 - TRBV5-1 13 - TGCGCCAGCAGCTCCGTTATGGGGACTGAAGCTTTCTTT CASSSVMGTEAFF
TRBJ2-3 - TRBV2 13 - TGTGCCAGCAGTGAACCCGATGAAGATACGCAGTATTTT CASSEPDEDTQYF
TRBJ2-7 - TRBV7-9 14 TRBD2 TGTGCCAGCAGCTTAGAATTAGCGGGGCGCGAGCAGTACTTC CASSLELAGREQYF
TRBJ2-1 - TRBV9 15 - TGTGCCAGCAGCGAAGACACCTACTCCTACAATGAGCAGTTCTTC CASSEDTYSYNEQFF
TRBJ2-5 - TRBV5-1 11 - TGCGCCAGCAGCCAGCATGAGACCCAGTACTTC CASSQHETQYF
TRBJ2-7 few TRBV12-3/TRBV12-4 13 - TGTGCCAGCACGGACAGCGGGCACTACGAGCAGTACTTC CASTDSGHYEQYF
TRBJ1-5 - TRBV6-2/TRBV6-3 15 TRBD1 TGTGCCAGCACCCTACAGGGGATCTTCCCTCAGCCCCAGCATTTT CASTLQGIFPQPQHF
TRBJ2-5 few TRBV20-1 16 TRBD2 TGCAGTGCTAGGGCCCCGGCTAGCGGGGCTCAAGAGACCCAGTACTTC CSARAPASGAQETQYF
TRBJ1-5 - TRBV7-2 14 - TGTGCCAGCAGCCCAACCCGGGCGCCTCAGCCCCAGCATTTT CASSPTRAPQPQHF
TRBJ2-7 - TRBV20-1 13 - TGCAGTGCTAGTGCAGAGACCAACTACGAGCAGTACTTC CSASAETNYEQYF
TRBJ2-3 - TRBV7-2 16 - TGTGCCAGCAGCTGGGGTTCGGGAAAGGGCACAGATACGCAGTATTTT CASSWGSGKGTDTQYF